One T cell receptor (beta chain) is described in this entry. Its cognate antigen is unknown. The length of the CDR3 is 16 residues. Per germline, CDR1 DFQATT and CDR2 SNEGSKA (reference sequence). V was pared by 1 base and J by 4 bases, with 10 bases of the junction left unmatched. The data stem from a study of T cells in Graves' hyperthyroidism and ophthalmopathy. The study's findings and limits: Stable hyperthyroidism and ophthalmopathy were separated using 13 V-J signatures.

RNA transcripts gave rise to amplified TCR beta CDR3 regions. The HTBI primer set was used in a first-round RT-PCR of the TCR CDR3. One entry per CDR3 protein results from TCRdb running MiXCR on the multiplex PCR reads. Found here are approximately 420,000 distinct CDR3 sequences, approximately 13% of them singletons; the top ten hold approximately 5.8%. Stable Graves' hyperthyroidism denoted no ophthalmopathy progression over 18 months. Pregnant or lactating patients were excluded, as were those with uncontrolled infection or other autoimmune disease. Material for sequencing was blood. The receptor's source is a woman aged 18-35 years with Graves' hyperthyroidism. The rearrangement joins TRBV20-1 to TRBJ1-5; TRBD1 agrees at 7 bases. The CDR3 DNA is TGCAGTGCTAGAGGGGACAGTAGGAGTATTAATCAGCCCCAGCATTTT. The encoded protein is CSARGDSRSINQPQHF.